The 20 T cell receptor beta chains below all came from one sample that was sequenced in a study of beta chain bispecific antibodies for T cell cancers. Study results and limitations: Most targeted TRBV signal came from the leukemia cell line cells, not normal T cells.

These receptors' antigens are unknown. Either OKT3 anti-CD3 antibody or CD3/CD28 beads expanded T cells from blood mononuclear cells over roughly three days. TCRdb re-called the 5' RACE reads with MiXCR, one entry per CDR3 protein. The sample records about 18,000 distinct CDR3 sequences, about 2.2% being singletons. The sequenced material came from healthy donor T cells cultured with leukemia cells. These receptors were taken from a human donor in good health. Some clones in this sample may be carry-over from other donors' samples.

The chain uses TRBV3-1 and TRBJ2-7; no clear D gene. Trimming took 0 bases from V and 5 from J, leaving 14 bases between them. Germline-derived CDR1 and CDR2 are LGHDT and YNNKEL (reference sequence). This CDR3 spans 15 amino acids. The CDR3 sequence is CASSQDMGIYDEQYF. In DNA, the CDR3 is TGTGCCAGCAGCCAAGATATGGGGATCTACGACGAGCAGTACTTC.

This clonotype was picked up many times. The CDR3 protein is CASSLRDGVYEQYF. The CDR3 DNA is TGTGCCAGCAGCCTGAGGGACGGAGTCTACGAGCAGTACTTC. The chain is built from TRBV7-8 and TRBJ2-7, with D perhaps being TRBD1 or TRBD2 (5 bases each). CDR3 length: 14 amino acids. Germline V gene data show CDR1 as SGHVS and CDR2 as FQNEAQ. Trimming took 5 bases from V and 3 from J, leaving 14 bases between them.

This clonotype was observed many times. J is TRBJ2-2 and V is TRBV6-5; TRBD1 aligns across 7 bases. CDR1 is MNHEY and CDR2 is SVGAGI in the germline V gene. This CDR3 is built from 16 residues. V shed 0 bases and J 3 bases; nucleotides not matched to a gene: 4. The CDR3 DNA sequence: TGTGCCAGCAGTTACTCGGACAGGTCTTACACCGGGGAGCTGTTTTTT. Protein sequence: CASSYSDRSYTGELFF.

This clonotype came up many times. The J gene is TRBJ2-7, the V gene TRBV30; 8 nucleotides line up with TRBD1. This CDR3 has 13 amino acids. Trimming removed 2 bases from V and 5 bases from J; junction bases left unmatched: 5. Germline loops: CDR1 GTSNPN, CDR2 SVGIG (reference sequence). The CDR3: CAWSQGAIDEQYF. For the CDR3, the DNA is TGTGCCTGGAGTCAGGGGGCCATAGACGAGCAGTACTTC.

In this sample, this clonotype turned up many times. The CDR3 DNA reads TGCGCCAGCAGCGCGGAGGTGGACAGGGTCTTATATGGCTACACCTTC. Residues: CASSAEVDRVLYGYTF. The rearrangement joins TRBV5-1 to TRBJ1-2; TRBD1 aligns across 8 bases. The germline CDR1 and CDR2 sequences are SGHRS and YFSETQ. V lost 4 bases, J lost 5 bases, and 13 bases stayed unmatched. This CDR3 comprises 16 residues.

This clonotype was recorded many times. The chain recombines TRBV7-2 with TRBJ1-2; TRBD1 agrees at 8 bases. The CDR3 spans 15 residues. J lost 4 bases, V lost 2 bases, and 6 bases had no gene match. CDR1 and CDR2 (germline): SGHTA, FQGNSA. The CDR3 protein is CASSLKGGTGYGYTF. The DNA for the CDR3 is TGTGCCAGCAGCTTAAAAGGGGGGACAGGCTATGGCTACACCTTC.

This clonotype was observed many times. The CDR3 loop is CATGQSTDTQYF. In nucleotides, the CDR3 is TGTGCCACTGGACAGAGCACAGATACGCAGTATTTT. The chain links TRBV10-3 to TRBJ2-3; maybe TRBD1 (6 bases). V lost 10 bases to trimming and J lost 0 bases, with 8 bases between them. The CDR3 is 12 amino acids. Germline V gene data show CDR1 as ENHRY and CDR2 as SYGVKD.

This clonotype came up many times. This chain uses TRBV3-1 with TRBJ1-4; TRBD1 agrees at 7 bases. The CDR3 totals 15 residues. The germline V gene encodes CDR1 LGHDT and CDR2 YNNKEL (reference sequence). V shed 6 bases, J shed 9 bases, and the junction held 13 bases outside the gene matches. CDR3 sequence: CASSLSGTATQKLFF. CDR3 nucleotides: TGTGCCAGCAGTCTTTCCGGGACAGCCACCCAAAAACTGTTTTTT.

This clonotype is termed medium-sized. CDR3 sequence: CASSYGDRPYYGYTF. CDR3 in DNA: TGTGCCAGCAGTTACGGGGACAGACCTTACTATGGCTACACCTTC. V gene TRBV6-5 combines with J gene TRBJ1-2; 7 positions match TRBD1. Germline V gene lookup returns CDR1 MNHEY and CDR2 SVGAGI. The CDR3 loop spans 15 amino acids. J lost 3 bases, V lost 2 bases, and 6 bases had no gene match.

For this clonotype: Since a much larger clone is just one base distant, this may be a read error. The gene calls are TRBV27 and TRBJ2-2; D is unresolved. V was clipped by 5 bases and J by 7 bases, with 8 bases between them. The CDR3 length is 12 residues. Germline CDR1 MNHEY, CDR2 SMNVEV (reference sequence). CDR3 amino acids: CASSPHDGELFF. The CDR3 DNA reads TGTGCCAGCAGTCCCCACGACGGGGAGCTGTTTTTT.

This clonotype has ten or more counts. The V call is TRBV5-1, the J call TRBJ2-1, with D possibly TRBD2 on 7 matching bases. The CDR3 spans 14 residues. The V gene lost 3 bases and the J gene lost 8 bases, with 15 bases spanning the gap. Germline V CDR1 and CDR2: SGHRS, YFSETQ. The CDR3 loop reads CASSSWGGHYEQFF. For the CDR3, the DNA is TGCGCCAGCAGCTCGTGGGGGGGGCACTATGAGCAGTTCTTC.

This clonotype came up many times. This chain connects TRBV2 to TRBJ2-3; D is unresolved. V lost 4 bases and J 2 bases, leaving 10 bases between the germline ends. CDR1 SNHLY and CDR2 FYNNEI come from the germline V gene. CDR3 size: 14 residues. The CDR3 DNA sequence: TGTGCCAGCAGTGGGGAAGGGATCACAGATACGCAGTATTTT. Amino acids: CASSGEGITDTQYF.

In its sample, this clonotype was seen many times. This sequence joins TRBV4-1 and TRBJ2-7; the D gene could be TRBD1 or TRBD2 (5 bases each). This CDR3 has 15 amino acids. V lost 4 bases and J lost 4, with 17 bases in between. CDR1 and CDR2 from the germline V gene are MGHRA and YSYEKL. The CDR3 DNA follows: TGCGCCAGCAGCCCCCTGGTGGGACCCGAATACGAGCAGTACTTC. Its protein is CASSPLVGPEYEQYF.

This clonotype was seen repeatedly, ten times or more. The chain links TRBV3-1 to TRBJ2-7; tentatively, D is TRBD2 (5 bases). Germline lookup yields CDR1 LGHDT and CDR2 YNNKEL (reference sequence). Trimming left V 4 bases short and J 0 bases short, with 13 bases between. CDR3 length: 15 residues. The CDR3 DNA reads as TGTGCCAGCAGCCCCGGACTTATGCTCTCCTACGAGCAGTACTTC. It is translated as CASSPGLMLSYEQYF.

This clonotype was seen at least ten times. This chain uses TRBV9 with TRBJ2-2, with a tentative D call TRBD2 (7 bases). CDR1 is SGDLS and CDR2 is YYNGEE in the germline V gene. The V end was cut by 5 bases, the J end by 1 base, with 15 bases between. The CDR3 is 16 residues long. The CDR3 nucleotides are TGTGCCAGCAGTGCAGGGGTAGCGGGGAACACCGGGGAGCTGTTTTTT. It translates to CASSAGVAGNTGELFF.

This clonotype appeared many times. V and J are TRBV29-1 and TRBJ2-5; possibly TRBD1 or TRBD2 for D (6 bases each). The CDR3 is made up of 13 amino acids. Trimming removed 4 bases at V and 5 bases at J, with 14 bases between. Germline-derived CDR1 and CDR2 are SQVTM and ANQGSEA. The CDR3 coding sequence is TGCAGCGTTGGGGCGGGGACAAGGGAGACCCAGTACTTC. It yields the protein CSVGAGTRETQYF.

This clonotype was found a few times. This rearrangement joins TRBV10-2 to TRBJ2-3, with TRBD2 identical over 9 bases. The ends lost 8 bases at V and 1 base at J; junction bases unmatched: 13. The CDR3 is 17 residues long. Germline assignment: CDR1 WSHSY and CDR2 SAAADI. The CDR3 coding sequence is TGCGCCAGCCTTCCCCAGCGGGGGGCTCCCGGCACAGATACGCAGTATTTT. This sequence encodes CASLPQRGAPGTDTQYF.

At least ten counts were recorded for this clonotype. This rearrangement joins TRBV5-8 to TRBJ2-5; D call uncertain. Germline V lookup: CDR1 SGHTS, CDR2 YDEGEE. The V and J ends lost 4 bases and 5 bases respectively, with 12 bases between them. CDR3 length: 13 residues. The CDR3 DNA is TGTGCCAGCAGCCCACACTCTGCGGAGACCCAGTACTTC. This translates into CASSPHSAETQYF.

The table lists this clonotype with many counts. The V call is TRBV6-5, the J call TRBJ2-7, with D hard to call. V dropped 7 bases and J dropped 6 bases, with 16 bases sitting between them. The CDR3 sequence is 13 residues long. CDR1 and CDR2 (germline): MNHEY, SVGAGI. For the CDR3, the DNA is TGTGCCAGCACCAAGGGTGGATCCACCGAGCAGTACTTC. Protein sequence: CASTKGGSTEQYF.

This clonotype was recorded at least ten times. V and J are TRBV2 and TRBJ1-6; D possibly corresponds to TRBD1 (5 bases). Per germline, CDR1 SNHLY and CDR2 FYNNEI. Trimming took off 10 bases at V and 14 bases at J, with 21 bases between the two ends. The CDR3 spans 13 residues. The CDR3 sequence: CATPNGPLGALHF. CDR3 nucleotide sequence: TGTGCCACTCCTAACGGACCGCTGGGGGCCCTCCACTTT.